The T cell receptor beta chain under discussion was sequenced for a study of CD8+ T cells in alopecia areata. As for the study in general: Those treated were given oral tofacitinib at 5 to 10 mg twice daily. Patients in the study were on tofacitinib for 6 to 18 months, then off it for 6 months.

The study's findings and limits: Affected scalp, especially in alopecia totalis/universalis, had a higher clonality than normal scalp did.

RNA was extracted and reverse transcribed into cDNA as the sequencing template. Profiling relied on immunoSEQ multiplex PCR, and the TCRdb table lists in-frame clones only, not all of them. Of around 200,000 clones listed, 63% are singletons. This clone has just a few counts. Its antigen remains unknown. CDR3 length: 16 residues. V was pared by 0 bases and J by 5 bases, with 6 bases of the junction left unmatched. Germline CDR1 is SGHTA and CDR2 is FQGNSA. The receptor was derived from a human donor with alopecia areata. The gene calls are TRBV7-2 and TRBJ1-2; 10 bases fit TRBD1. Specimen: CD4+ T cells sorted from blood, collected at week 0. CDR3 loop: CASSLAETGGRYGYTF. As DNA, the CDR3 is TGTGCCAGCAGCTTAGCCGAGACAGGGGGCAGATATGGCTACACCTTC.